These T cell receptor beta chains were read from a single sample in a study of blood T cells in healthy people across ages. One entry per CDR3 protein results from TCRdb running MiXCR on the 5' RACE reads. Found here are 1.2 million to 1.5 million distinct CDR3 sequences, 42% of them singletons; the top ten hold approximately 7.9%. The sequencing input was blood. Receptor source: a young woman in good health. The CDR3 runs from the conserved cysteine through the conserved F or W. The order of the fields is J gene, V gene, clone size, D gene, CDR3 protein, CDR3 DNA. A D gene is named only where the DNA matches it firmly. Clone size appears in some rows only: once, few, many, or a class for an expanded clone.

>TRBJ1-5|TRBV12-3/TRBV12-4|NA|NA
CASSLYRQPQHF
TGTGCCAGCTCCCTTTACCGTCAGCCCCAGCATTTT
>TRBJ1-2|TRBV28|NA|TRBD1
CASSLGRGAYGYTF
TGTGCCAGCAGTTTGGGCAGGGGGGCCTATGGCTACACCTTC
>TRBJ2-1|TRBV12-3/TRBV12-4|many|NA
CASSLGAGVYNEQFF
TGTGCCAGCAGTTTAGGGGCAGGGGTCTACAATGAGCAGTTCTTC
>TRBJ2-1|TRBV7-9|NA|TRBD2
CASSFSGRAFYNEQFF
TGTGCCAGCAGTTTTAGCGGGAGGGCCTTCTACAATGAGCAGTTCTTC
>TRBJ2-5|TRBV20-1|NA|NA
CSARDQQAQETQYF
TGCAGTGCTAGAGATCAACAGGCCCAAGAGACCCAGTACTTC
>TRBJ1-2|TRBV29-1|few|NA
CSVVDTNYGYTF
TGCAGCGTTGTGGACACAAACTATGGCTACACCTTC
>TRBJ2-5|TRBV6-5|few|TRBD2
CASSGTSEGTQYF
TGTGCCAGCTCCGGTACTAGCGAGGGGACCCAGTACTTC
>TRBJ2-5|TRBV6-5|NA|TRBD1
CASSDRGGKETQYF
TGTGCCAGCAGTGACAGGGGGGGCAAGGAGACCCAGTACTTC
>TRBJ1-4|TRBV18|NA|NA
CASSRNERSEREKLFF
TGTGCCAGCTCACGAAACGAGCGGAGTGAGCGGGAAAAACTGTTTTTT
>TRBJ2-7|TRBV2|few|NA
CASQGDNYEQYF
TGTGCCAGCCAAGGGGACAACTACGAGCAGTACTTC
>TRBJ2-3|TRBV6-5|few|NA
CASSPRRQLYTDTQYF
TGTGCCAGCAGCCCCCGGCGACAGCTTTACACAGATACGCAGTATTTT
>TRBJ2-3|TRBV7-9|few|TRBD2
CAGTGTSDTDTQYF
TGTGCCGGAACCGGGACTAGCGACACAGATACGCAGTATTTT
>TRBJ2-2|TRBV6-6|NA|NA
CASSPRQAKNTGELFF
TGTGCCAGCAGTCCCCGACAGGCGAAGAACACCGGGGAGCTGTTTTTT
>TRBJ2-7|TRBV3-1|NA|TRBD1
CASSPRPRGYEQYF
TGTGCCAGCAGCCCCCGACCCAGGGGGTACGAGCAGTACTTC
>TRBJ2-5|TRBV3-1|NA|NA
CASSPGFLAVTQYF
TGTGCCAGCAGCCCCGGCTTCTTGGCGGTGACCCAGTACTTC
>TRBJ2-1|TRBV11-2|few|NA
CASSLRDTIYNEQFF
TGTGCCAGCAGCCTCCGGGACACGATATACAATGAGCAGTTCTTC